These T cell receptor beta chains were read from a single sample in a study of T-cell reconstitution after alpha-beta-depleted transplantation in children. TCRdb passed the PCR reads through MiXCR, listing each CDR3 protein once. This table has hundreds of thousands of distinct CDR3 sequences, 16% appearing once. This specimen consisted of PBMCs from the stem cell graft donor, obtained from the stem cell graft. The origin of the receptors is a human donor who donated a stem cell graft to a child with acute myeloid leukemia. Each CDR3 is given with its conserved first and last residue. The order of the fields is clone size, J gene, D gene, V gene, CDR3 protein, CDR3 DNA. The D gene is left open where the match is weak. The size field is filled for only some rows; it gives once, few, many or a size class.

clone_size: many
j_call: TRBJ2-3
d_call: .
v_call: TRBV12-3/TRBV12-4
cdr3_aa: CASSYDTDTQYF
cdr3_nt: TGTGCCAGCAGTTATGACACAGATACGCAGTATTTT

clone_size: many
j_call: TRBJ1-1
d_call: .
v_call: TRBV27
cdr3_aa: CASQLRYMNTEAFF
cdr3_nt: TGTGCCAGCCAGTTAAGGTACATGAACACTGAAGCTTTCTTT

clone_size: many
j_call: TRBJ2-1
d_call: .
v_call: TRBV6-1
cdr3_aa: CASRDWGVSDEQFF
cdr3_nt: TGTGCCAGCAGAGACTGGGGGGTTTCCGATGAGCAGTTCTTC

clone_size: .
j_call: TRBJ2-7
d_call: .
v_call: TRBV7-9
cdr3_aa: CASSHLAQPYEQYF
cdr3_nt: TGTGCCAGCAGCCATCTAGCCCAACCCTACGAGCAGTACTTC

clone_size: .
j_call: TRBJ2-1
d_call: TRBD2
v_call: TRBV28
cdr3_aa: CASSLRTSGGVGKQFF
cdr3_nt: TGTGCCAGCAGTTTGAGGACTAGCGGGGGGGTCGGTAAGCAGTTCTTC

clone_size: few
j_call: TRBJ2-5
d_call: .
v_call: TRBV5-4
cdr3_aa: CASSSGGKVRQETQYF
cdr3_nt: TGTGCCAGCAGCTCGGGCGGGAAAGTTCGACAAGAGACCCAGTACTTC

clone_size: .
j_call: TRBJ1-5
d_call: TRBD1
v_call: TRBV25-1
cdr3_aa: CASSEGQGGQPQHF
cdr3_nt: TGTGCCAGCAGCGAAGGACAGGGAGGACAGCCCCAGCATTTT

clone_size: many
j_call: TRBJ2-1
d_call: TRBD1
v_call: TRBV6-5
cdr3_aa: CASSYSGTGQNEQFF
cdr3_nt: TGTGCCAGCAGTTACTCCGGGACAGGGCAGAATGAGCAGTTCTTC

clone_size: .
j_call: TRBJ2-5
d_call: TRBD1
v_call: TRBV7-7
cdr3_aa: CASSLARTGGSETQYF
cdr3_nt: TGTGCCAGCAGCTTAGCTCGGACAGGGGGCTCCGAGACCCAGTACTTC

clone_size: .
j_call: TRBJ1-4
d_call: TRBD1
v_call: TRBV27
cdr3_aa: CASSSTRAGQGEKLFF
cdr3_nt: TGTGCCAGCAGTTCCACTCGCGCGGGACAGGGAGAAAAACTGTTTTTT

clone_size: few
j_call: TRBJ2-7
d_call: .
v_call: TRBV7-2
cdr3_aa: CASSVNRQNFYEQYF
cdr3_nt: TGTGCCAGCAGCGTAAACAGGCAAAACTTCTACGAGCAGTACTTC

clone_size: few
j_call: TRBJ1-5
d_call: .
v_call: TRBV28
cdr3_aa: CASSLVMGGGQPQHF
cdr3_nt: TGTGCCAGCAGTTTAGTCATGGGGGGTGGTCAGCCCCAGCATTTT

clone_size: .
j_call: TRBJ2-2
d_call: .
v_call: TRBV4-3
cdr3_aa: CASSQGYSGELFF
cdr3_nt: TGCGCCAGCAGCCAAGGATATAGCGGGGAGCTGTTTTTT

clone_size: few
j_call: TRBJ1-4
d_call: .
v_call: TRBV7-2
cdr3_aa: CASSTSRGTTNEKLFF
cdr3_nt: TGTGCCAGCAGCACCTCCAGGGGAACAACTAATGAAAAACTGTTTTTT

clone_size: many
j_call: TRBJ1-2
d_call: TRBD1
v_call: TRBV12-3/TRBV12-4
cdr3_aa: CASSPTGGIYGYTF
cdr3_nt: TGTGCCAGCAGTCCGACAGGGGGCATCTATGGCTACACCTTC

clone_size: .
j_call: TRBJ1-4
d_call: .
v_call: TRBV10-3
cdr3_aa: CAISEGDGNEKLFF
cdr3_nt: TGTGCCATCAGTGAGGGGGACGGTAATGAAAAACTGTTTTTT

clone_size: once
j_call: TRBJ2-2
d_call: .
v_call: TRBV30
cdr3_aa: CAWSLSGGELFF
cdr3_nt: TGTGCCTGGAGCTTAAGTGGAGGGGAGCTGTTTTTT

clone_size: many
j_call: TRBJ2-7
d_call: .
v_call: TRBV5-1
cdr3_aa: CASSLEGVTSYEQYF
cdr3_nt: TGCGCCAGCAGCTTGGAAGGGGTCACCTCCTACGAGCAGTACTTC

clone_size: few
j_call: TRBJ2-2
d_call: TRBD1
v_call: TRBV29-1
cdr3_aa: CSAQTGLGELFF
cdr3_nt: TGCAGCGCCCAGACAGGGCTCGGGGAGCTGTTTTTT

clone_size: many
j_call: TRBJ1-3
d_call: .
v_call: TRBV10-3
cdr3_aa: CAITQSVSSGNTIYF
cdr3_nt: TGTGCCATCACCCAGTCAGTCAGCTCTGGAAACACCATATATTTT

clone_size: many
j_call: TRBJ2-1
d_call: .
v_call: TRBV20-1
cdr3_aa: CSARDLSSYNEQFF
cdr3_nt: TGCAGTGCTAGAGATCTTAGTTCCTACAATGAGCAGTTCTTC

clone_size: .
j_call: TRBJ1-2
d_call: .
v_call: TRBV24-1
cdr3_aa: CATRDTDYGYTF
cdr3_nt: TGTGCCACCCGGGACACCGACTATGGCTACACCTTC

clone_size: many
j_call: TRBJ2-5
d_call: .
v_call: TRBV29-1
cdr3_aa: CSVTGTETQYF
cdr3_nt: TGCAGCGTTACAGGGACAGAGACCCAGTACTTC

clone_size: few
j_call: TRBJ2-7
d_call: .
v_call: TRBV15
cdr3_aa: CATSRDAGATYEQYF
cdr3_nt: TGTGCCACCAGCAGAGATGCGGGGGCGACTTACGAGCAGTACTTC

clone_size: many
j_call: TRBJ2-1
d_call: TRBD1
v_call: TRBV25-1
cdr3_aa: CASSDVGRGRVNEQFF
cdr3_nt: TGTGCCAGCAGTGATGTCGGCAGGGGGCGCGTCAATGAGCAGTTCTTC